This entry is about one T cell receptor beta chain. The assay was immunoSEQ multiplex PCR, and TCRdb's table has in-frame clones only and misses some. Here the sample spans roughly 38,000 clones, around four fifths being singletons. The data derive from a study of OX40 agonist ivuxolimab in advanced cancers. The overall study: The patients got ivuxolimab, which is an agonistic anti-OX40 (CD134) antibody. Prior therapy, whether anti-PD-1, anti-PD-L1 or anti-CTLA-4, was allowed, and about 39% had some.

There are 16 residues in the CDR3. Patients who had autoimmune disease history or got systemic immunosuppression were left out. The chain employs TRBV21-1 and TRBJ2-7; TRBD1, as called in the table, went unchecked against the DNA. TRBV21-1 is a recognized pseudogene. This clonotype originated in an adult with an advanced solid tumor such as melanoma, head and neck, liver or kidney cancer. Sequencing was performed on CD4+ or CD8+ T cells sorted from blood, taken in a trial of the OX40 agonist ivuxolimab. As DNA, the CDR3 is TGTGCCAGCAGCCTCCGGGACAGGGGGCGAGGGTACGAGCAGTACTTC. This gives the protein CASSLRDRGRGYEQYF.